The 19 T cell receptor beta chains below come from one sample, sequenced in a study of T cell repertoires in cytomegalovirus infection (dated by TCRdb to between 2018 and 2021). The sequencer listed for this sample is Illumina HiSeq 1500. TCRdb ran its own pipeline on the public reads, namely fastp trimming at Q25 and MiXCR clone calling, and kept in-frame beta chains. Each entry merges the rows of one CDR3 protein and shows their most common DNA and genes. The sample table records roughly 570,000 distinct CDR3 sequences; roughly 43% of these occur just once. Around 48% of the sample belongs to the ten largest clones. These receptors are not linked to any known antigen. Explained via the paper, the treatment or condition label denotes: in vitro stimulation with specific CMV peptide epitopes to enrich CMV-specific T cells. The sample was cultured PBMCs, taken from culture after CMV antigen stimulation. Receptors originate from a human donor in good health (CMV status not recorded). Some clones in this sample may be carry-over from other donors' samples.

The gene calls are TRBV10-1 and TRBJ2-3; 15 bases fit TRBD2. Per the germline V gene, CDR1 is WNHNN and CDR2 is SYGVQD (reference sequence). The length of the CDR3 is 16 residues. V lost 8 bases, J lost 1 base, and 4 bases stayed unmatched. The CDR3 sequence is CASGGLAGGGTDTQYF. CDR3 DNA sequence: TGCGCCAGCGGGGGACTAGCGGGAGGCGGCACAGATACGCAGTATTTT.

This chain joins TRBV7-2 and TRBJ1-1; 8 bases map to TRBD1. Trimming removed 1 base from V and 7 bases from J; junction bases left unmatched: 11. Germline V lookup: CDR1 SGHTA, CDR2 FQGNSA. CDR3 size: 16 residues. The CDR3 here is CASSLGGAGGFFEAFF. The CDR3 DNA reads TGTGCCAGCAGCTTAGGGGGGGCAGGGGGCTTCTTTGAAGCTTTCTTT.

The rearrangement uses TRBV6-5 and TRBJ1-4; weak D call: TRBD1 (6 bases). Germline V CDR1 and CDR2: MNHEY, SVGAGI. The CDR3 length is 16 residues. The V gene lost 0 bases and the J gene lost 6 bases, with 14 bases spanning the gap. This CDR3 reads CASSYSLGGRDEKLFF. The CDR3 DNA sequence: TGTGCCAGCAGTTACTCGTTAGGGGGGCGCGATGAAAAACTGTTTTTT.

The chain is built from TRBV7-2 and TRBJ2-3, with 9 bases identical to TRBD2. The CDR3 covers 16 residues. Looked up from germline, CDR1 is SGHTA and CDR2 is FQGNSA. J lost 2 bases, V lost 5 bases, and 8 bases had no gene match. CDR3 in DNA: TGTGCCAGCAGCCGGAGACTAGCGGAGCCCACAGATACGCAGTATTTT. Residues: CASSRRLAEPTDTQYF.

This rearrangement joins TRBV24-1 to TRBJ2-1, with 12 bases that match TRBD1. V gave up 3 bases and J gave up 4 bases; unmatched junction bases: 12. The CDR3 spans 19 residues. In germline, CDR1 is KGHDR, CDR2 SFDVKD. The CDR3, as DNA: TGTGCCACCAGTGATCCAGATGGGACAGGGGGCGCCGGGTACAATGAGCAGTTCTTC. It encodes CATSDPDGTGGAGYNEQFF.

The table lists this clonotype with a few counts. The J gene is TRBJ2-2, the V gene TRBV7-2; the match to TRBD1 covers 7 bases. The CDR3 runs to 15 residues. The V gene's germline CDR1 is SGHTA and CDR2 FQGNSA. V was pared by 8 bases and J by 1 base, with 7 bases of the junction left unmatched. CDR3 region: CASQTRTGNTGELFF. The CDR3 coding sequence is TGTGCCAGCCAGACGAGGACAGGGAACACCGGGGAGCTGTTTTTT. Combining the CDR3 with reference TRBV7-2 and TRBJ2-2 gives the whole variable domain GAGVSQSPSNKVTEKGKDVELRCDPISGHTALYWYRQSLGQGLEFLIYFQGNSAPDKSGLPSDRFSAERTGGSVSTLTIQRTQQEDSAVYLCASQTRTGNTGELFFGEGSRLTVL.

The chain uses TRBV5-1 and TRBJ2-7; D may be TRBD1 or TRBD2 (5 bases each). The CDR3 sequence is 17 residues long. Per germline, CDR1 SGHRS and CDR2 YFSETQ. V was trimmed by 1 base and J by 6 bases, leaving 23 bases between them. Here the CDR3 DNA reads TGCGCCAGCAGCTTGACGCCTTTGGGACCTTGGGCGCGCGAGCAGTACTTC. This gives the protein CASSLTPLGPWAREQYF.

The rearrangement links TRBV12-3 or TRBV12-4 to TRBJ1-1; D uncertain. The length of the CDR3 is 12 residues. The ends were cut back, 6 bases at V and 11 bases at J, with 16 bases in the middle. In DNA form, the CDR3 reads TGTGCCAGCAGCCGGAGGTGGCGTTACGCTTTCTTT. It codes for CASSRRWRYAFF.

This clonotype came up a few times. The J gene is TRBJ2-1, the V gene TRBV20-1, with D perhaps TRBD1 (5 bases). The CDR3 runs to 13 residues. V gave up 3 bases and J gave up 12 bases, with 18 bases separating them. Germline V gives CDR1 DFQATT, CDR2 SNEGSKA (reference sequence). DNA of the CDR3: TGCAGTGCTAGGGACACCCTAAGTCCGGGGCAGTTCTTC. Encoded protein: CSARDTLSPGQFF.

The V and J genes are TRBV5-1 and TRBJ2-5, with 7 bases fitting TRBD2. Germline V gene lookup returns CDR1 SGHRS and CDR2 YFSETQ. CDR3 length equals 15 residues. V lost 4 bases, J lost 0 bases, and 6 bases stayed unmatched. In DNA form, the CDR3 reads TGCGCCAGCAGCCTAGCGGAAACAGACCAAGAGACCCAGTACTTC. Translated: CASSLAETDQETQYF.

This sequence joins TRBV7-2 and TRBJ2-1, with D perhaps TRBD2 (6 bases). Germline V CDR1 and CDR2: SGHTA, FQGNSA. V was clipped by 6 bases and J by 5 bases, with 11 bases between them. The CDR3 runs 13 residues. The CDR3 sequence is CASREGRNNEQFF. In nucleotides, the CDR3 is TGTGCCAGCAGGGAGGGCCGCAACAATGAGCAGTTCTTC.

The gene calls are TRBV9 and TRBJ1-5; D perhaps matches TRBD1 (5 bases). Germline assignment: CDR1 SGDLS and CDR2 YYNGEE. V was pared by 7 bases and J by 6 bases, with 14 bases between. This CDR3 contains 13 residues. CDR3 bases: TGTGCCAGCGGATCGAGTGGGGGTCAGCCCCAGCATTTT. Translating it yields CASGSSGGQPQHF.

This chain uses TRBV4-1 with TRBJ2-7; 11 nucleotides align to TRBD2. Germline values: CDR1 MGHRA, CDR2 YSYEKL. J was trimmed by 6 bases and V by 0 bases; bases with no gene match: 7. This CDR3 region has 16 residues. CDR3 coding DNA: TGCGCCAGCAGCCAAGATCGTCGACTAGCGGGAAGCGAGCAGTACTTC. Encoded protein: CASSQDRRLAGSEQYF.

The chain's CDR3 is CSARIGGRPNTGELFF. CDR3 coding DNA: TGCAGTGCTAGAATTGGCGGGAGGCCCAACACCGGGGAGCTGTTTTTT. V is TRBV20-1 and J is TRBJ2-2; 8 nucleotides agree with TRBD2. With 2 bases clipped from V and 2 bases from J, the junction kept 7 bases outside the gene matches. Germline values: CDR1 DFQATT, CDR2 SNEGSKA (reference sequence). CDR3 size: 16 residues.

This clonotype occurred a few times. The chain couples TRBV20-1 to TRBJ2-1; the D is unclear. The V gene lost 1 base and the J gene lost 3 bases, with 4 bases spanning the gap. The CDR3 runs 12 residues. The germline V gene encodes CDR1 DFQATT and CDR2 SNEGSKA (reference sequence). Here the CDR3 reads CSARGSYNEQFF. In DNA form, the CDR3 reads TGCAGTGCTAGAGGCAGCTACAATGAGCAGTTCTTC.

The chain combines TRBV4-1 with TRBJ2-4; 11 nucleotides agree with TRBD2. The CDR3 totals 16 residues. After removal of 2 bases from V and 9 bases from J, the junction contained 9 bases not matched to a gene. CDR1 is MGHRA and CDR2 is YSYEKL in the germline V gene. The CDR3 loop reads CASSQQTGTSGVIQYF. DNA of the CDR3: TGCGCCAGCAGCCAACAGACCGGGACTAGCGGAGTCATTCAGTACTTC.

V gene TRBV6-5 combines with J gene TRBJ1-2; TRBD1 might be the D (6 bases). There are 14 residues in the CDR3. CDR1 MNHEY and CDR2 SVGAGI come from the germline V gene. The V and J ends lost 4 bases and 3 bases respectively, with 12 bases between them. The CDR3: CASSWTTGHYGYTF. The CDR3 DNA follows: TGTGCCAGCAGTTGGACGACAGGACACTATGGCTACACCTTC.

The CDR3 DNA reads TGTGCCAGCAGCTTCACTAGCGTCTACAATGAGCAGTTCTTC. Translated, it gives CASSFTSVYNEQFF. The rearrangement links TRBV7-3 to TRBJ2-1; TRBD2 agrees at 7 bases. V dropped 3 bases and J dropped 3; count of bases not matched to a gene: 2. This CDR3 comprises 14 residues. Germline CDR1 reads SGHTA; CDR2 reads FQGTGA.

This clonotype has a handful of counts. This chain joins TRBV28 and TRBJ1-4; TRBD1 is a possible D gene (5 bases). Trimming stripped 10 bases from V and 8 bases from J, with 17 bases between. Per germline, CDR1 MDHEN and CDR2 SYDVKM. The CDR3 has 13 amino acids. As DNA, the CDR3 is TGTGCCACCAGGGCAGGGTCTGGCGAAAAACTGTTTTTT. This translates into CATRAGSGEKLFF. The full variable domain, in which reference TRBV28 and TRBJ1-4 provide the parts outside the CDR3, is DVKVTQSSRYLVKRTGEKVFLECVQDMDHENMFWYRQDPGLGLRLIYFSYDVKMKEKGDIPEGYSVSREKKERFSLILESASTNQTSMYLCATRAGSGEKLFFGSGTQLSVL.